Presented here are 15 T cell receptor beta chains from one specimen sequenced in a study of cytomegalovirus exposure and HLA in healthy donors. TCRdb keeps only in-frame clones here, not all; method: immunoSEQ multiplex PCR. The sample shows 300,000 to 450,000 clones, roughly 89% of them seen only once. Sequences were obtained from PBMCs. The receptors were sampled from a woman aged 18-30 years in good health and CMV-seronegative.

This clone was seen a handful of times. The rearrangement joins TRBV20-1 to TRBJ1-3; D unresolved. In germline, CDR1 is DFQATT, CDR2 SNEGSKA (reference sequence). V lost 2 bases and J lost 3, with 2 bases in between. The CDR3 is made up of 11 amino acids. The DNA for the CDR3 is TGCAGTGCTAGATATGGAAACACCATATATTTT. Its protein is CSARYGNTIYF.

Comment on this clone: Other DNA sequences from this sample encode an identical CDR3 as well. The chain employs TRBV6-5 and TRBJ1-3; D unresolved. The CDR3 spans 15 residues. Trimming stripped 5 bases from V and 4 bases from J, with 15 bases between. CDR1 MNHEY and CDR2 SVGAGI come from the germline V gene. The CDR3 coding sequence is TGTGCCAGCAGTCTTCGAGACACATCAGGAAACACCATATATTTT. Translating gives CASSLRDTSGNTIYF.

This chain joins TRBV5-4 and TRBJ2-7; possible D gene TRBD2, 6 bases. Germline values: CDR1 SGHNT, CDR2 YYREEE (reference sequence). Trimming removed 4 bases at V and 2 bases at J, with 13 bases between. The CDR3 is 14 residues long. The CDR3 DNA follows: TGTGCCAGCAGCCGGCGGGACTCCGCCTACGAGCAGTACTTC. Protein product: CASSRRDSAYEQYF.

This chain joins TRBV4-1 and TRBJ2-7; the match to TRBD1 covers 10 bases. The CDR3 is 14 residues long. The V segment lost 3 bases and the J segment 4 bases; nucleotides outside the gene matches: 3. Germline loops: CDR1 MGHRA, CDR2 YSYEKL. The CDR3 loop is CASSHRTGGYEQYF. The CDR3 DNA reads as TGCGCCAGCAGCCACCGGACAGGGGGGTACGAGCAGTACTTC.

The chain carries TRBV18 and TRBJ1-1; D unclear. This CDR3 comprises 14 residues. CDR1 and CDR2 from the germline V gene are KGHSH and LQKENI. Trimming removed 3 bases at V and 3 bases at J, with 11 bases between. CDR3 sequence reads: CASSPIQAYTEAFF. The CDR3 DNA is TGTGCCAGCTCACCCATTCAGGCGTACACTGAAGCTTTCTTT.

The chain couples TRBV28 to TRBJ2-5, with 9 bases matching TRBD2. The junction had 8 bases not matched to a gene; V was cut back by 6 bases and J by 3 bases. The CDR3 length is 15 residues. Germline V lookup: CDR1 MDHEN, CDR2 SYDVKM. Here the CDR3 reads CASRTTGLAKETQYF. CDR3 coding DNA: TGTGCCAGCAGAACCACCGGACTAGCGAAAGAGACCCAGTACTTC.

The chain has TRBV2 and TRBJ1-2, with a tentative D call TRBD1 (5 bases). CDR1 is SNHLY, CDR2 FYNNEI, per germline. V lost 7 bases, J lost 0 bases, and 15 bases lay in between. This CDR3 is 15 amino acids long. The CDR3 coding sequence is TGTGCCAGCAAGGAGGGGCCCCTTGCTAACTATGGCTACACCTTC. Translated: CASKEGPLANYGYTF.

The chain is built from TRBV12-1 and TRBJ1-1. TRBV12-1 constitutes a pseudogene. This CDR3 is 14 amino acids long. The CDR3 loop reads CASSFVRVNTEAFF. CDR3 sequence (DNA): TGTGCCAGCAGCTTTGTTCGGGTGAACACTGAAGCTTTCTTT.

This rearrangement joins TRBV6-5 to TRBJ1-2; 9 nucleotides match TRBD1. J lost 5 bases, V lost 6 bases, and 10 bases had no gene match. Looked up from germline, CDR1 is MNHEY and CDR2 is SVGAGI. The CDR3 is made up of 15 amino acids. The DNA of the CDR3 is TGTGCCAGCAGCAAGGGACAGGGACTCGATTATGGCTACACCTTC. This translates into CASSKGQGLDYGYTF.

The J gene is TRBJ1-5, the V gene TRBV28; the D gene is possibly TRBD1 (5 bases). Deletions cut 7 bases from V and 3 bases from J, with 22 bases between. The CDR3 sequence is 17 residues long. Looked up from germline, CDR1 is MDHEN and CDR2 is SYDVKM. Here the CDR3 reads CASNGPRVRQSNQPQHF. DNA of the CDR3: TGTGCCAGCAATGGCCCCAGAGTTAGACAGTCCAATCAGCCCCAGCATTTT.

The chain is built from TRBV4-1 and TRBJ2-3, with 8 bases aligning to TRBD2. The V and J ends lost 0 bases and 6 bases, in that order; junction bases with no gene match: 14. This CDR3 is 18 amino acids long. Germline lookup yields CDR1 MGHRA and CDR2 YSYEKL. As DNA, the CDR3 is TGCGCCAGCAGCCAAGATCTTGCGAGCGGGGGCCCGCGGGATACGCAGTATTTT. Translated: CASSQDLASGGPRDTQYF.

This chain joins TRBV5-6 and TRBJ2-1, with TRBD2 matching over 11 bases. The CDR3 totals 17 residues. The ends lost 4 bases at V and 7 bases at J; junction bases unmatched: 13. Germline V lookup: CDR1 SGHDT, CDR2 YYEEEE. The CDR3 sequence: CASSTGFSGGAGNEQFF. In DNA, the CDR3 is TGTGCCAGCAGCACAGGATTTAGCGGGGGGGCCGGGAATGAGCAGTTCTTC.

The CDR3 DNA reads as TGTGCCAGCAGCCCACCGGACAGGGGGCACGGCTACACCTTC. It is translated as CASSPPDRGHGYTF. V gene TRBV7-9 combines with J gene TRBJ1-2, with TRBD1 matching 11 bases. Trimming at V came to 5 bases and at J to 8 bases, leaving 7 bases not matched to a gene. The CDR3 has 14 amino acids. The germline V gene has CDR1 SEHNR and CDR2 FQNEAQ (reference sequence).

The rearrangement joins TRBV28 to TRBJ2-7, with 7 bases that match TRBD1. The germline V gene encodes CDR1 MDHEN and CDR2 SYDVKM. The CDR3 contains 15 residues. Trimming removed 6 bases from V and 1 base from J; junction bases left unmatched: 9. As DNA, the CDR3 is TGTGCCAGCAGGGTGACCGGGACAGAATCCTACGAGCAGTACTTC. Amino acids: CASRVTGTESYEQYF.

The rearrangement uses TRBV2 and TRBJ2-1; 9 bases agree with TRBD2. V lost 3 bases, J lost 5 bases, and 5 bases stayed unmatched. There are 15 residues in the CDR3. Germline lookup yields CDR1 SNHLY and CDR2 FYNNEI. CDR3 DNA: TGTGCCAGCAGTGAGGAGCTAGCGGGAAACAATGAGCAGTTCTTC. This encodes CASSEELAGNNEQFF.